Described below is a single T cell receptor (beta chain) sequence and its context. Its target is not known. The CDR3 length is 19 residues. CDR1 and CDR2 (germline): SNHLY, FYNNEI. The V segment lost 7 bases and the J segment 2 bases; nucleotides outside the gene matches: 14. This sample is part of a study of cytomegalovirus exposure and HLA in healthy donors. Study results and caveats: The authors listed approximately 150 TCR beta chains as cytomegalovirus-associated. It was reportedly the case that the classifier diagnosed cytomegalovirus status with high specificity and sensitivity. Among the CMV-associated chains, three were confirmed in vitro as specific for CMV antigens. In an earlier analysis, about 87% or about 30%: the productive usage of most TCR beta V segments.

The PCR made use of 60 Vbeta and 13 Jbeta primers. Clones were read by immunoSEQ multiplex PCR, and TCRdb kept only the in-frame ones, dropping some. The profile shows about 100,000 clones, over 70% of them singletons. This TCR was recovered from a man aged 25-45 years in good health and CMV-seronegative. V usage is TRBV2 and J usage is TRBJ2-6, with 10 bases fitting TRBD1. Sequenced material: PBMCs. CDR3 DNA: TGTGCCAGCAAAAAGACTTTGACAGGGGGCGCCACTGGGGCCAACGTCCTGACTTTC. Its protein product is CASKKTLTGGATGANVLTF.